This T cell receptor (beta chain) is drawn from a study of Ad26.COV2.S vaccination and SARS-CoV-2 variants (dated by TCRdb to the early 2020s). Background for the entire study: Vaccine-arm donors were drawn from COV1001, a multicentre, randomized, double-blind, placebo-controlled phase I-IIa trial of Ad26.COV2.S in healthy adults. Ad26.COV2.S was given intramuscularly at 5x10^10 or 1x10^11 viral particles, as a single shot or as two shots 56 days apart. TCRbeta repertoire sequencing served as the tool for gauging how specific and how broad the SARS-CoV-2-reactive T cell receptors were following Ad26.COV2.S vaccination. A total of some 30 samples were included in the TCR-sequenced set, comprising some 20 Ad26.COV2.S vaccine recipients, 5 placebo recipients and 8 SARS-CoV-2 convalescent individuals. Trial participants were randomized into five groups of five, in which low-dose or high-dose Ad26.COV2.S was given once or twice, or placebo was given on both occasions. Blinding of investigators to trial group allocation was maintained during experiments and outcome assessment.

Here is what the overall study found, with its caveats: Vaccine and placebo recipients had comparable non-spike TCR breadth, which fits with the vaccine containing only spike. After vaccination, substantial breadth of spike-specific CD8+ and CD4+ T cell responses was reported. It was noted by the authors that total T cell responses may have been underestimated by the TCR breadth and depth analyses. Compared with placebo recipients, Ad26.COV2.S recipients showed higher spike-specific TCR breadth (P = 0.0014). Comparing responses between vaccine doses or regimens was not something the study was powered to do.

Germline trimming amounts to 2 bases on V and 4 bases on J, with 7 as the count of junction bases outside the gene matches. From cysteine to phenylalanine, the CDR3 is 16 amino acids long. CDR3 DNA is the only sequence kept; it has 48 bases, read in frame from the first base. From a lookup of the germline V gene, CDR1 and CDR2 are SGHRS and YFSETQ. The immunoSEQ Assay was used to sequence TCRbeta CDR3 regions. After extraction, genomic DNA underwent amplification by bias-controlled multiplex PCR, followed by high-throughput sequencing. Per the authors' processing: To quantify the absolute abundance of each unique TCRbeta CDR3 region, sequences were collapsed and filtered. T cell fraction was estimated by normalizing TCRbeta template counts to usable DNA, which was measured by amplifying reference genes present in all nucleated cells. Repertoire TCRs were annotated as SARS-CoV-2-specific when V gene, CDR3 amino acid sequence and J gene were exactly matched to a known reactive TCR set. The reference SARS-CoV-2 TCR set was obtained from MIRA and was filtered for enrichment in COVID-19-positive ImmuneCODE repertoires, whereby public or cross-reactive TCRs were removed. Based on the MIRA antigens, annotated TCRs were further analysed at the level of specific ORF or position within ORF. Breadth was defined as the number of annotated unique rearrangements divided by the total number of unique productive rearrangements, and depth was defined as the summed frequency of the annotated unique rearrangements. TCR breadth was compared between groups using two-sided Wilcoxon rank-sum tests. Held by TCRdb, this immuneACCESS table contains in-frame sequences only and omits some clones. Under half of the omission traces to an unresolved V gene where checked; the cause of the rest is unknown. The V and J calls and clone size are taken from that table; D and trimming were inferred from the DNA. Recorded for this sample are approximately 300,000 clones; roughly 84% of them occurred a single time. The leading ten clones occupy 1.5% to 2% of the sample.

The meaning of the sample's treatment or condition label: around 19 received Ad26.COV2.S at low or high dose, single or two shots; about 5 received placebo; per-sample allocation not given. Repertoires of vaccine and placebo recipients were sequenced from samples taken on day 63 after the first injection. Between 29 July and 7 August 2020, Cohort 1b enrolled 20 to 30 adults aged 18-55 years at one site in Boston, USA. Ad26.COV2.S was a replication-incompetent adenovirus type 26 vector that expressed a prefusion-stabilized SARS-CoV-2 spike protein derived from the original Wuhan strain. Worth noting for this clone: Its cognate antigen has yet to be identified. No base quality information exists; no much larger clone differs at one position.

The V and J segments used are TRBV5-1 and TRBJ1-1; TRBD1 agrees with 11 junctional bases. The material was peripheral blood, obtained in a trial of Ad26.COV2.S vaccine versus placebo. The source is a person between 18 and 65 years old who received the Ad26.COV2.S COVID-19 vaccine or a placebo. The nucleotide sequence reads TGCGCCAGCAGCTTCGGACAGGGGGCTTGGGGCACTGAAGCTTTCTTT. This translates into CASSFGQGAWGTEAFF.